This T cell receptor beta chain originates from a study of shared clonotypes between healthy human individuals. For the study at large: For every donor, three CD4 naive, three CD4 memory, two CD8 naive and one CD8 memory plates were used.

The naive CD8 fraction comprised CD45RO-negative cells positively selected for CCR7 and excluded terminally differentiated effector memory CD45RA+ cells. Sequencing was performed with immunoSEQ multiplex PCR; in TCRdb, only in-frame clones are kept and a portion is missing. Of about 2 million clones listed, less than 95% were seen once; the top ten hold less than 1.5%. This clonotype was obtained from a man aged 18-30 years in good health. Sequences were obtained from naive CD8+ T cells sorted from blood.

This CDR3 is CASSHPWRYEQYF. The CDR3 DNA is TGTGCCAGCAGCCATCCCTGGCGGTACGAGCAGTACTTC. This chain uses TRBV27 with TRBJ2-7, with D hard to call. V lost 6 bases and J lost 4, with 13 bases in between. Germline V gene lookup returns CDR1 MNHEY and CDR2 SMNVEV (reference sequence). The CDR3 covers 13 residues.